The 14 T cell receptor beta chains given below trace back to one sample, sequenced in a study of blood T cells in healthy people across ages. The authors ran a second PCR of about 6 to 11 cycles using a sample-barcoded 5' primer and a J-beta primer mix. TCRdb recomputed calls from the 5' RACE reads with MiXCR, one row per CDR3 protein. The repertoire consists of about 1.8 million distinct CDR3 sequences, with just under 50% occurring once and the leading ten covering around 2.1%. The source material was blood. The source is a woman between 40 and 50 years old in good health.

This clonotype has just a few counts. CDR3 residues: CASSQTSGLYNEQFF. DNA of the CDR3: TGTGCCAGCAGCCAGACTAGCGGGCTATACAATGAGCAGTTCTTC. V usage is TRBV6-2 or TRBV6-3 and J usage is TRBJ2-1; 10 nucleotides match TRBD2. CDR1 and CDR2 from the germline V gene are MNHEY and SVGEGT. V gave up 6 bases and J gave up 4 bases; unmatched junction bases: 6. The CDR3 totals 15 residues.

The CDR3 is CASSRTADYNEQFF. For the CDR3, the DNA is TGTGCCAGCAGCCGGACGGCGGACTACAATGAGCAGTTCTTC. The chain links TRBV7-2 to TRBJ2-1; D is ambiguous. Per germline, CDR1 SGHTA and CDR2 FQGNSA. V was shortened by 5 bases and J by 3 bases, with 11 bases between the two germline ends. This CDR3 comprises 14 residues.

This chain uses TRBV7-2 with TRBJ2-4; either TRBD1 or TRBD2 may supply D (5 bases each). The V gene lost 3 bases and the J gene lost 6 bases, with 18 bases spanning the gap. Germline values: CDR1 SGHTA, CDR2 FQGNSA. The CDR3 sequence is 16 residues long. The CDR3 DNA is TGTGCCAGCAGCTTTCAGCCTCAGGGAGTGGGAAACATTCAGTACTTC. Translated: CASSFQPQGVGNIQYF.

This clonotype has only a few counts. V is TRBV5-1 and J is TRBJ2-1; 9 bases are shared with TRBD2. Germline loops: CDR1 SGHRS, CDR2 YFSETQ. V was clipped by 2 bases and J by 4 bases; unmatched bases: 7. This CDR3 region has 16 residues. The CDR3 loop reads CASSLDSGGGYNEQFF. CDR3 nucleotide sequence: TGCGCCAGCAGCTTAGATAGCGGGGGTGGATACAATGAGCAGTTCTTC.

The chain employs TRBV5-6 and TRBJ2-5; D is possibly TRBD1 (6 bases). CDR1 and CDR2 (germline): SGHDT, YYEEEE. CDR3 length: 15 amino acids. V was clipped by 4 bases and J by 11 bases, with 24 bases between them. CDR3 bases: TGTGCCAGCAGCATCAAAAATCAAAGGGGGTATGAGCAGTACTTC. Protein product: CASSIKNQRGYEQYF. Complete variable domain (other parts from reference TRBV5-6 and TRBJ2-5): DAGVTQSPTHLIKTRGQQVTLRCSPKSGHDTVSWYQQALGQGPQFIFQYYEEEERQRGNFPDRFSGHQFPNYSSELNVNALLLGDSALYLCASSIKNQRGYEQYFGPGTRLLVL.

The count of this clonotype is one. The chain combines TRBV18 with TRBJ2-7; 7 nucleotides agree with TRBD2. This CDR3 region has 15 residues. V was clipped by 2 bases and J by 2 bases; unmatched bases: 6. Germline values: CDR1 KGHSH, CDR2 LQKENI. The CDR3 DNA is TGTGCCAGCTCACCAGGGGAGGGGCTTACCTACGAGCAGTACTTC. Its translation is CASSPGEGLTYEQYF.

V is TRBV20-1 and J is TRBJ2-7; TRBD2 agrees at 13 bases. Germline assignment: CDR1 DFQATT and CDR2 SNEGSKA (reference sequence). This CDR3 comprises 21 residues. V lost 6 bases, J lost 3 bases, and 26 bases stayed unmatched. Here the CDR3 reads CSAPNHRRTSGREGGNYEQYF. CDR3 coding DNA: TGCAGTGCACCTAACCACCGCCGGACTAGCGGGAGAGAGGGGGGGAACTACGAGCAGTACTTC.

The CDR3, as DNA: TGCGCCAGCAGCCAAGATGGACCAGCGGGGGTAGGAACAGATACGCAGTATTTT. Its protein is CASSQDGPAGVGTDTQYF. The chain has TRBV4-3 and TRBJ2-3; 8 nucleotides align to TRBD2. V gave up 0 bases and J gave up 3 bases; unmatched junction bases: 11. The CDR3 loop spans 18 amino acids. Per the germline V gene, CDR1 is LGHNA and CDR2 is YSLEER.

A remark on this clonotype: This may be a read error, as it is one base from a much larger clone. The chain is built from TRBV6-2 or TRBV6-3 and TRBJ2-1; perhaps D is TRBD1 or TRBD2 (5 bases each). CDR1 is MNHEY, CDR2 SVGEGT, per germline. The V end was cut by 4 bases, the J end by 4 bases, with 14 bases between. CDR3 length: 15 amino acids. The CDR3 DNA reads as TGTGCCAGCAGTTCCGGACGGGGCGAATACAATGAGCAGTTCTTC. Amino acid sequence: CASSSGRGEYNEQFF.

The CDR3, as DNA: TGTGCCAGCAGCCCCCACCACCTGGGGGAGCAGTACTTC. Translated: CASSPHHLGEQYF. The V call is TRBV13, the J call TRBJ2-7; unclear D gene. The CDR3 extends over 13 amino acids. CDR1 is PRHDT, CDR2 FYEKMQ, per germline (reference sequence). With 5 bases removed from V and 7 bases from J, the gap between germline ends came to 15 bases.

This clonotype was recorded once. The V and J genes are TRBV6-2 or TRBV6-3 and TRBJ2-5; the D is unclear. CDR1 and CDR2 (germline): MNHEY, SVGEGT. The CDR3 contains 13 residues. V lost 6 bases, J lost 3 bases, and 11 bases lay in between. CDR3 nucleotide sequence: TGTGCCAGCAGCCGACCCAGCGAAGAGACCCAGTACTTC. As protein: CASSRPSEETQYF.

V and J are TRBV7-2 and TRBJ1-6; no definite D call. V shed 8 bases and J shed 7 bases, with 15 bases lying between them. CDR1 SGHTA and CDR2 FQGNSA come from the germline V gene. The length of the CDR3 is 14 residues. The CDR3: CASSLSPVNSPLHF. DNA for the CDR3: TGTGCCAGCTCCTTAAGCCCAGTGAATTCACCCCTCCACTTT. The whole variable domain, remainder taken from reference TRBV7-2 and TRBJ1-6, is GAGVSQSPSNKVTEKGKDVELRCDPISGHTALYWYRQSLGQGLEFLIYFQGNSAPDKSGLPSDRFSAERTGGSVSTLTIQRTQQEDSAVYLCASSLSPVNSPLHFGNGTRLTVT.

This chain joins TRBV5-1 and TRBJ2-2; maybe TRBD2 (7 bases). CDR3 length equals 17 residues. Germline V gene data show CDR1 as SGHRS and CDR2 as YFSETQ. The V end was cut by 0 bases, the J end by 1 base, with 13 bases between. CDR3 sequence reads: CASSLDAGALNTGELFF. CDR3 bases: TGCGCCAGCAGCTTGGATGCGGGGGCCCTGAACACCGGGGAGCTGTTTTTT.

This clonotype has a handful of counts. The V gene is TRBV6-5, the J gene TRBJ2-1; D is unclear. Germline CDR1 reads MNHEY; CDR2 reads SVGAGI. This CDR3 is 16 amino acids long. V was shortened by 0 bases and J by 2 bases, with 11 bases between the two germline ends. The CDR3 region is CASSYSRSGAYNEQFF. The CDR3 DNA sequence: TGTGCCAGCAGTTACTCGCGGTCTGGGGCCTACAATGAGCAGTTCTTC.